The entry that follows covers one T cell receptor (beta chain) sequence. What it recognizes is unknown. In germline, CDR1 is MNHEY, CDR2 SMNVEV (reference sequence). The CDR3 covers 15 residues. Trimming stripped 2 bases from V and 1 base from J, with 11 bases between. The table came from immunoSEQ multiplex PCR; TCRdb's copy has only in-frame clones and leaves some out. The sample has fewer than 150,000 clones, roughly 93% seen once. This sample is drawn from a study of T cell responses to AZD1222 COVID-19 vaccine. Background on the study: Second-dose schedules of about 4 or about 12 weeks were combined. Whole-study results and caveats: Nearly half of spike-specific TCRs reportedly go after variant regions that carry no mutations. Vaccine-associated CD4 TCRs ranged over spike, dominating at 160-218 and 743-854. The study sampled repertoires only after the peak T cell response.

This specimen consisted of peripheral blood, obtained on day 0 of AZD1222 vaccination. The clonotype comes from an adult in good health. This sequence joins TRBV27 and TRBJ1-1; a weak D match, TRBD1 (5 bases). CDR3 DNA: TGTGCCAGCAGTTTAGGGGGGTTCGGGAACACTGAAGCTTTCTTT. Protein sequence: CASSLGGFGNTEAFF.